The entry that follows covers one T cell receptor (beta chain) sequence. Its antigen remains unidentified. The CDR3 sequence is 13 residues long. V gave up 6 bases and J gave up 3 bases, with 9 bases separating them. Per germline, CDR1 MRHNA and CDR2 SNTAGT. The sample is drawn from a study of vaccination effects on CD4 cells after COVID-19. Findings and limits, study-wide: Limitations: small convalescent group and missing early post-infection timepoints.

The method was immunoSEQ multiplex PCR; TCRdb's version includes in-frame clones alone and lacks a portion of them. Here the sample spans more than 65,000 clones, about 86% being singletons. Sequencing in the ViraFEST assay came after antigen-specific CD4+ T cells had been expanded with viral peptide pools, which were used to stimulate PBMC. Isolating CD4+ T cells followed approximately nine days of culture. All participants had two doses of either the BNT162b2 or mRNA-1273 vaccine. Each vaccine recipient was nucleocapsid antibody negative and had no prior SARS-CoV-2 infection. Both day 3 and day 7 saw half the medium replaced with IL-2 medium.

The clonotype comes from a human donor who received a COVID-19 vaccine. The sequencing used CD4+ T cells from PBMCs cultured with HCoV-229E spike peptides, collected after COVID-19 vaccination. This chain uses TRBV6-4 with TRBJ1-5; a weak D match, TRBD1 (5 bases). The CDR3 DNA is TGTGCCAGCAGCAGACAGAACAATCAGCCCCAGCATTTT. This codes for CASSRQNNQPQHF.